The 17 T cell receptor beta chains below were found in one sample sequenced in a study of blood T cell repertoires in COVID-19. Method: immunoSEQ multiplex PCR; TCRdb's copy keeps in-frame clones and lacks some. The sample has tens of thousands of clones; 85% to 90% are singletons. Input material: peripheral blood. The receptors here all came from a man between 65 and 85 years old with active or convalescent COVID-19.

In DNA, the CDR3 is TGTGCCAGCAGTGAGGGACAGGGGGCCGAAGGCTACACCTTC. It translates to CASSEGQGAEGYTF. The chain employs TRBV6-4 and TRBJ1-2; 12 bases are a match to TRBD1. CDR3 length: 14 amino acids. Unmatched junction bases numbered 4, after V lost 3 bases and J lost 8 bases. Germline V gene lookup returns CDR1 MRHNA and CDR2 SNTAGT.

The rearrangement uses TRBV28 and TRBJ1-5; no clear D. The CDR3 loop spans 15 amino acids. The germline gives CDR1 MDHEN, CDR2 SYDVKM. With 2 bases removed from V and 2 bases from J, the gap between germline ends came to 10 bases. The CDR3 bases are TGTGCCAGCAGTTTAACGCGGGTTGGCAATCAGCCCCAGCATTTT. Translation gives CASSLTRVGNQPQHF.

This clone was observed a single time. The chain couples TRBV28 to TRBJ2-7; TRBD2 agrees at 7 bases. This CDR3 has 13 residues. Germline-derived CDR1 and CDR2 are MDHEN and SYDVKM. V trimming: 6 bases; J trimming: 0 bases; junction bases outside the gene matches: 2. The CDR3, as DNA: TGTGCCAGCAGAGCGGGACCCTCCTACGAGCAGTACTTC. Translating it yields CASRAGPSYEQYF.

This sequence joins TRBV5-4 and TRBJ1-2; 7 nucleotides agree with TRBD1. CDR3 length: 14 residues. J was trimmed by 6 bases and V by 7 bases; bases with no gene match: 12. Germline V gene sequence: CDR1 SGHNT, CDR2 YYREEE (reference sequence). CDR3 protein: CASQVQGRYHGYTF. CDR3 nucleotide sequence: TGTGCCAGCCAAGTACAGGGGAGGTACCATGGCTACACCTTC.

The CDR3 DNA sequence: TGTGCCAGCTCGGAGGGGTCAACTAATGAAAAACTGTTTTTT. Protein sequence: CASSEGSTNEKLFF. The V and J genes are TRBV18 and TRBJ1-4; possible D gene TRBD1, 5 bases. Between the trimmed V and J ends, which lost 6 bases and 0 bases, there was a span of 8 bases. The CDR3 covers 14 residues. Germline loops: CDR1 KGHSH, CDR2 LQKENI.

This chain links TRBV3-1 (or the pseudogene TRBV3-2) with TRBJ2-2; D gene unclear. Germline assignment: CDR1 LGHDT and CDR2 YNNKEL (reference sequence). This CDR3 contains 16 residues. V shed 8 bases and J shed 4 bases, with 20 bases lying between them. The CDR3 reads CASATPVASSTGELFF. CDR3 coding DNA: TGTGCCAGCGCAACGCCCGTGGCTAGTAGCACCGGGGAGCTGTTTTTT.

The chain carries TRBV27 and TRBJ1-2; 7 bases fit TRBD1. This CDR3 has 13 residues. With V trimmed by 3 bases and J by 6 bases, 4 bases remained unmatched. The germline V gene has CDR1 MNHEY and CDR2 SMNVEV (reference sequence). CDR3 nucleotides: TGTGCCAGCAGTTTCCGACAGGGCCATGGCTACACCTTC. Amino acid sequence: CASSFRQGHGYTF.

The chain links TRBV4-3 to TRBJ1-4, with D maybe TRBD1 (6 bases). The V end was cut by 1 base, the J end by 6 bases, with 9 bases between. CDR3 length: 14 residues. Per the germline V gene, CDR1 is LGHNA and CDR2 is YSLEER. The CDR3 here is CASSQVGGDEKLFF. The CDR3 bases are TGCGCCAGCAGCCAAGTAGGGGGGGATGAAAAACTGTTTTTT.

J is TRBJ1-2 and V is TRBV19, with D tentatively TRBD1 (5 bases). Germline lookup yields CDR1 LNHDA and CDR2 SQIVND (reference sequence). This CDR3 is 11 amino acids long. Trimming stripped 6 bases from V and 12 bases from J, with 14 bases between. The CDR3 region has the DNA TGTGCCAGTAGCTCCAAGGGGCAAAACACCTTC. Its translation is CASSSKGQNTF.

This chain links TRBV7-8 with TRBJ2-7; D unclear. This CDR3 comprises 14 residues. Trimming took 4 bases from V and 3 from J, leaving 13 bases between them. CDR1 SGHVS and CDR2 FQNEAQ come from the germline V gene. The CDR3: CASSSPDTGYEQYF. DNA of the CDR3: TGTGCCAGCAGCTCCCCAGACACCGGCTACGAGCAGTACTTC.

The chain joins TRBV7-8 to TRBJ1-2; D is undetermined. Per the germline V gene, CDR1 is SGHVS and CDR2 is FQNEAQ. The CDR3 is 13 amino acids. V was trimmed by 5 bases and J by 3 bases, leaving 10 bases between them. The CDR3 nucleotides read TGTGCCAGCAGCCCCGGACTGGACTATGGCTACACCTTC. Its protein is CASSPGLDYGYTF.

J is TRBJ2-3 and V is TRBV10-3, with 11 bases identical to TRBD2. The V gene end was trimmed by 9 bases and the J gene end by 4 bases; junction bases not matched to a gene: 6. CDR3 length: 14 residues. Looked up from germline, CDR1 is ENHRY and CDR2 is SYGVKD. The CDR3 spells CAITSGSRADTQYF. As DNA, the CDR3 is TGTGCCATAACTAGCGGGAGCCGGGCAGATACGCAGTATTTT.

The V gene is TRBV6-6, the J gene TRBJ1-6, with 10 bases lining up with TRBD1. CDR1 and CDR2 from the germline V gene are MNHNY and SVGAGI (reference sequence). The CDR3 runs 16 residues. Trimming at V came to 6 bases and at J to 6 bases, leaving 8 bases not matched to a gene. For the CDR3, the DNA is TGTGCCAGCAGCAGAGACAGGGGGCAGATTAATTCACCCCTCCACTTT. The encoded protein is CASSRDRGQINSPLHF.

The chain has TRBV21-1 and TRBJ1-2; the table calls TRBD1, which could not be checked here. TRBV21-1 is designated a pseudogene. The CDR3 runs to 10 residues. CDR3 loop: CASSKGGYTF. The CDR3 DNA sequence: TGTGCCAGCAGCAAGGGCGGCTACACCTTC.

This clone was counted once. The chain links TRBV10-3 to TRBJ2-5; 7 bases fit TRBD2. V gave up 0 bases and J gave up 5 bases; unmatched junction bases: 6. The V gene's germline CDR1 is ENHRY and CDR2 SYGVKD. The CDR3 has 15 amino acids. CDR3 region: CAISESIAGWETQYF. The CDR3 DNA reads TGTGCCATCAGTGAGTCGATAGCGGGCTGGGAGACCCAGTACTTC.

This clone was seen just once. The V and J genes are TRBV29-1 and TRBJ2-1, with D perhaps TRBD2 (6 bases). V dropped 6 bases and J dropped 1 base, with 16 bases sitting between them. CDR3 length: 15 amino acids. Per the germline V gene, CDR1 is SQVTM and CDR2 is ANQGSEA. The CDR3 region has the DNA TGCAGCGTAAGTGCGGGGAGAAGATCCTACAATGAGCAGTTCTTC. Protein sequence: CSVSAGRRSYNEQFF.

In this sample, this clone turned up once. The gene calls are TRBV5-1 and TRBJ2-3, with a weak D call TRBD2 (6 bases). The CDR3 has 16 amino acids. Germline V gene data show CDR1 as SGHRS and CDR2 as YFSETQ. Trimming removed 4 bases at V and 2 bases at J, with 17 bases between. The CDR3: CASSPPGDFSTDTQYF. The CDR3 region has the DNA TGCGCCAGCAGCCCCCCCGGGGACTTCTCCACAGATACGCAGTATTTT.